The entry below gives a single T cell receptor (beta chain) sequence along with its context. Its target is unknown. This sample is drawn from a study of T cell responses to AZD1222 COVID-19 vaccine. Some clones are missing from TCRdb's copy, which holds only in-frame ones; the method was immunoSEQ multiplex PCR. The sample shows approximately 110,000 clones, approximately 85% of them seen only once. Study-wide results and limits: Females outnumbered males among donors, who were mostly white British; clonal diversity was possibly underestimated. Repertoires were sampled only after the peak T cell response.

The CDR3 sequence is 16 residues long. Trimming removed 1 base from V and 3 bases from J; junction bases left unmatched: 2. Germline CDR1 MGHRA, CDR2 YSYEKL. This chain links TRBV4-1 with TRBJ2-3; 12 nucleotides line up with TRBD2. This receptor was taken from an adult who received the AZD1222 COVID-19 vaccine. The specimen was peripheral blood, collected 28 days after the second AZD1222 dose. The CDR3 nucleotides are TGCGCCAGCAGCCAAGCTAGCGGGGGGGGTACAGATACGCAGTATTTT. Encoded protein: CASSQASGGGTDTQYF.